One and the same sample provided the 20 T cell receptor beta chains below, sequenced in a study of cytomegalovirus exposure and HLA in healthy donors. PCR involved 60 Vbeta and 13 Jbeta primers. The table came from immunoSEQ multiplex PCR; TCRdb's copy has only in-frame clones and leaves some out. Of about 98,000 clones in the sample, around 68% were seen once. Sequencing was done on a sample of PBMCs. These receptors were taken from a human donor in good health.

The chain links TRBV7-9 to TRBJ2-1, with no clear D. Germline lookup yields CDR1 SEHNR and CDR2 FQNEAQ (reference sequence). The CDR3 runs 14 residues. Between the trimmed V and J ends, which lost 2 bases and 4 bases, there was a span of 9 bases. The CDR3 DNA sequence: TGTGCCAGCAGCTTATCCCCAGGTTACAATGAGCAGTTCTTC. Its translation is CASSLSPGYNEQFF.

This clone was recorded only once. This chain uses TRBV18 with TRBJ2-3; D unresolved. The CDR3 loop spans 14 amino acids. Trimming removed 5 bases from V and 3 bases from J, with 12 bases in between. Germline CDR1 KGHSH, CDR2 LQKENI. CDR3 DNA: TGTGCCAGCTCAAGTACACCCTTTACAGATACGCAGTATTTT. This sequence encodes CASSSTPFTDTQYF. Full variable domain (rest looked up from reference TRBV18 and TRBJ2-3): NAGVMQNPRHLVRRRGQEARLRCSPMKGHSHVYWYRQLPEEGLKFMVYLQKENIIDESGMPKERFSAEFPKEGPSILRIQQVVRGDSAAYFCASSSTPFTDTQYFGPGTRLTVL.

This clone was counted a single time. The chain uses TRBV11-2 and TRBJ2-3; TRBD2 aligns across 8 bases. CDR1 and CDR2 from the germline V gene are SGHAT and FQNNGV. V shed 5 bases and J 2 bases; nucleotides not matched to a gene: 9. The CDR3 is 16 amino acids. CDR3 protein: CASSGTSGLHTDTQYF. DNA for the CDR3: TGTGCCAGCAGCGGAACTAGCGGCCTGCACACAGATACGCAGTATTTT.

The chain is built from TRBV12-5 and TRBJ2-5; 15 bases fit TRBD2. Near its end, the DNA agrees better with TRBJ2-7, so the J call may be wrong. This CDR3 is 15 amino acids long. The germline V gene has CDR1 LGHNT and CDR2 FRNRAP. The CDR3 DNA sequence: TGTGCTAGTGGGGTGGGACTAGCGGGAGGCTACGAGCAGTACTTC. Its protein is CASGVGLAGGYEQYF.

V gene TRBV11-2 combines with J gene TRBJ2-3, with TRBD2 identical over 7 bases. This CDR3 contains 17 residues. J gave up 1 base and V 5 bases, and 12 bases lay outside the gene matches. CDR1 and CDR2 (germline): SGHAT, FQNNGV. The CDR3 DNA reads TGTGCCAGCAGCAGGGGATTTGCGGGGGAGGGCACAGATACGCAGTATTTT. This codes for CASSRGFAGEGTDTQYF.

This chain links TRBV25-1 with TRBJ2-1; TRBD2 agrees at 13 bases. CDR1 and CDR2 from the germline V gene are MGHDK and SYGVNS. Unmatched junction bases numbered 3, after V lost 4 bases and J lost 3 bases. CDR3 size: 16 residues. The CDR3 region is CASSARTSGSYNEQFF. The CDR3 region has the DNA TGTGCCAGCAGTGCCCGGACTAGCGGGAGCTACAATGAGCAGTTCTTC.

This chain links TRBV27 with TRBJ2-1, with a tentative D call TRBD2 (6 bases). The germline V and J ends were trimmed by 0 bases and 14 bases, with 8 bases remaining between them. The CDR3 is made up of 11 amino acids. The V gene's germline CDR1 is MNHEY and CDR2 SMNVEV (reference sequence). The CDR3 DNA is TGTGCCAGCAGTTTATCGGGGGAGGAGTTCTTC. Translated: CASSLSGEEFF.

The chain employs TRBV2 and TRBJ2-1; 11 bases line up with TRBD2. Losses at the gene ends were 7 bases for V and 4 bases for J; bases not matched to a gene: 3. The CDR3 spans 14 residues. Germline lookup yields CDR1 SNHLY and CDR2 FYNNEI. The CDR3 is CASTGTSGYNEQFF. Written as DNA, the CDR3 is TGTGCCAGCACCGGGACTAGCGGATACAATGAGCAGTTCTTC. Based on the CDR3 plus reference TRBV2 and TRBJ2-1, the full variable domain is EPEVTQTPSHQVTQMGQEVILRCVPISNHLYFYWYRQILGQKVEFLVSFYNNEISEKSEIFDDQFSVERPDGSNFTLKIRSTKLEDSAMYFCASTGTSGYNEQFFGPGTRLTVL.

This clone was found a few times. J is TRBJ2-2 and V is TRBV7-9, with unresolved D. This CDR3 has 13 residues. CDR1 and CDR2 from the germline V gene are SEHNR and FQNEAQ (reference sequence). V lost 2 bases, J lost 5 bases, and 6 bases lay in between. This CDR3 is CASSLLVTGELFF. DNA for the CDR3: TGTGCCAGCAGCTTATTAGTAACCGGGGAGCTGTTTTTT.

The chain links TRBV5-1 to TRBJ1-5, with TRBD1 matching 7 bases. CDR1 and CDR2 (germline): SGHRS, YFSETQ. This CDR3 region has 14 residues. J lost 2 bases, V lost 2 bases, and 1 base had no gene match. For the CDR3, the DNA is TGCGCCAGCAGCTTTGGACAGGGCAATCAGCCCCAGCATTTT. Its protein is CASSFGQGNQPQHF.

This clone has only a few counts. The V call is TRBV7-8, the J call TRBJ2-7; 8 positions agree with TRBD1. From germline, CDR1 is SGHVS and CDR2 FQNEAQ. After removal of 5 bases from V and 1 base from J, the junction contained 10 bases not matched to a gene. The CDR3 runs 16 residues. The CDR3 reads CASSQPTGVGSYEQYF. As DNA, the CDR3 is TGTGCCAGCAGCCAACCGACAGGGGTAGGTTCCTACGAGCAGTACTTC.

The J gene is TRBJ2-7, the V gene TRBV11-2, with TRBD1 matching over 7 bases. Looked up from germline, CDR1 is SGHAT and CDR2 is FQNNGV. The CDR3 is 13 amino acids. The V segment lost 10 bases and the J segment 0 bases; nucleotides outside the gene matches: 6. The CDR3 protein is CATRGTDSYEQYF. The CDR3 nucleotides read TGTGCCACCAGAGGGACAGACTCCTACGAGCAGTACTTC.

This CDR3 is CAWSRSTGYSNQPQHF. CDR3 coding DNA: TGTGCCTGGAGTCGCTCAACAGGGTATAGCAATCAGCCCCAGCATTTT. The chain carries TRBV30 and TRBJ1-5; TRBD1 might be the D (6 bases). Per germline, CDR1 GTSNPN and CDR2 SVGIG (reference sequence). The CDR3 is made up of 16 amino acids. The germline V and J ends were trimmed by 2 bases and 0 bases, with 14 bases remaining between them.

This clone turned up a few times. CDR3 sequence (DNA): TGTGCCAGCAGTCCCGGGACAGAAAATGACAATGAGCAGTTCTTC. Translation gives CASSPGTENDNEQFF. The V and J genes are TRBV5-4 and TRBJ2-1, with TRBD1 identical over 7 bases. The CDR3 contains 15 residues. V was clipped by 5 bases and J by 5 bases; unmatched bases: 10. Germline-derived CDR1 and CDR2 are SGHNT and YYREEE (reference sequence).

The chain combines TRBV2 with TRBJ2-3; possibly TRBD1 for D (6 bases). Per germline, CDR1 SNHLY and CDR2 FYNNEI. This CDR3 spans 12 amino acids. V was cut by 8 bases and J by 4 bases, with 10 bases left in between. This chain's CDR3 is CASGQFSDTQYF. The DNA for the CDR3 is TGTGCCAGCGGACAGTTTTCAGATACGCAGTATTTT. The full variable domain, with the rest looked up from reference TRBV2 and TRBJ2-3, is EPEVTQTPSHQVTQMGQEVILRCVPISNHLYFYWYRQILGQKVEFLVSFYNNEISEKSEIFDDQFSVERPDGSNFTLKIRSTKLEDSAMYFCASGQFSDTQYFGPGTRLTVL.

A few counts support this clone. The genes are TRBV6-5 and TRBJ1-1; TRBD1 aligns across 10 bases. Trimming took 5 bases from V and 5 from J; bases not matched to a gene: 8. Germline V CDR1 and CDR2: MNHEY, SVGAGI. This CDR3 comprises 15 residues. The CDR3 DNA sequence: TGTGCCAGCAGTCATGACAGGGGGCGGAGGACTGAAGCTTTCTTT. Translation: CASSHDRGRRTEAFF.

The V gene is TRBV9, the J gene TRBJ2-1, with D perhaps matching TRBD2 (5 bases). The CDR3 loop spans 15 amino acids. Germline lookup yields CDR1 SGDLS and CDR2 YYNGEE. V was pared by 0 bases and J by 5 bases, with 12 bases between. CDR3 protein: CASSVVPSRNNEQFF. The CDR3 DNA sequence: TGTGCCAGCAGCGTAGTTCCTAGCAGAAACAATGAGCAGTTCTTC.

This clone came up a few times. The rearrangement uses TRBV28 and TRBJ2-3; D uncertain. V was pared by 3 bases and J by 5 bases, with 12 bases between. The germline V gene encodes CDR1 MDHEN and CDR2 SYDVKM. The CDR3 consists of 14 residues. The CDR3 DNA follows: TGTGCCAGCAGTTTTCTGGGTAGGAGAGATACGCAGTATTTT. This encodes CASSFLGRRDTQYF.

This clone showed up just once. CDR3 sequence reads: CAWSGGVDEQYF. CDR3 in DNA: TGTGCCTGGAGTGGCGGGGTGGACGAGCAGTACTTC. The V and J genes are TRBV30 and TRBJ2-5; possibly TRBD2 for D (6 bases). The better agreement between TRBJ2-7 and the DNA end casts doubt on the J call. CDR3 size: 12 residues. From germline, CDR1 is GTSNPN and CDR2 SVGIG (reference sequence).

This sequence joins TRBV19 and TRBJ1-5; 8 bases map to TRBD1. The CDR3 runs to 18 residues. V gave up 4 bases and J gave up 0 bases; unmatched junction bases: 11. Germline assignment: CDR1 LNHDA and CDR2 SQIVND (reference sequence). The CDR3 sequence: CASSTLPKTGVSNQPQHF. The CDR3 nucleotides are TGTGCCAGTAGTACCCTTCCCAAGACAGGGGTTAGCAATCAGCCCCAGCATTTT. The variable domain in full, completed from reference TRBV19 and TRBJ1-5, reads DGGITQSPKYLFRKEGQNVTLSCEQNLNHDAMYWYRQDPGQGLRLIYYSQIVNDFQKGDIAEGYSVSREKKESFPLTVTSAQKNPTAFYLCASSTLPKTGVSNQPQHFGDGTRLSIL.